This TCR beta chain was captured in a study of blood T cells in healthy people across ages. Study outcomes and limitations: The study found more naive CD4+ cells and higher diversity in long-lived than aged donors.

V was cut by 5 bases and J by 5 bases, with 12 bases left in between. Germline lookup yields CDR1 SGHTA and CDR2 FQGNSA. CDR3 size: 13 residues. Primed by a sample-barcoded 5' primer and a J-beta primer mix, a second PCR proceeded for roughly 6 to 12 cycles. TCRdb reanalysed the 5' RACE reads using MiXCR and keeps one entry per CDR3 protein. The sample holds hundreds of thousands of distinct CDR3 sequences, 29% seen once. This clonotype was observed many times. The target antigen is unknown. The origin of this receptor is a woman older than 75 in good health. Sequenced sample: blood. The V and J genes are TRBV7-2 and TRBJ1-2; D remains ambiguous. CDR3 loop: CASSRTGEYGYTF. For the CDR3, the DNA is TGTGCCAGCAGCCGGACGGGCGAGTATGGCTACACCTTC.